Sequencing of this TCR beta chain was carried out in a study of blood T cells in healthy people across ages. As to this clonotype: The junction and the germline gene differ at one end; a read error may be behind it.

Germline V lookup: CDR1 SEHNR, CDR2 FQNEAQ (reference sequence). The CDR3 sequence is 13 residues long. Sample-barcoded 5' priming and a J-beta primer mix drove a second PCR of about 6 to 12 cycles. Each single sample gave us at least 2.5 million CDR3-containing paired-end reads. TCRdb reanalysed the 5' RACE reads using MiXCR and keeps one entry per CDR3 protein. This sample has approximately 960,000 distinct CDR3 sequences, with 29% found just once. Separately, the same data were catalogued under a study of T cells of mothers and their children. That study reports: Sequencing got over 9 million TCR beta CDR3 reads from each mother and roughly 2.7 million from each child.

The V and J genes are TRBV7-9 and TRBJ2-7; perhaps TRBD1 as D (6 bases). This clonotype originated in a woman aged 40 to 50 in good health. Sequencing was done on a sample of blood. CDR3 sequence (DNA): TGTGCCAGCAGCTTAGTACAGGGATACGAGCGGTACTTC. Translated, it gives CASSLVQGYERYF.